The source of this T cell receptor (beta chain) is a study of Graves' ophthalmopathy and Graves' hyperthyroidism. Study outcomes and limitations: The model flagged ophthalmopathy progression at 65% to 71% sensitivity and 72% to 75% specificity. Blood samples also showed most expanded thyroid clonotypes exceeding 0.001 frequency.

There are a few counts of this clonotype. What it binds is unknown. The CDR3 contains 15 residues. V was shortened by 3 bases and J by 2 bases, with 10 bases between the two germline ends. The germline gives CDR1 LNHDA, CDR2 SQIVND (reference sequence). For repertoire sequencing, the TCR beta CDR3 regions were amplified from RNA transcripts. Second-round multiplex PCR came after a first-round RT-PCR that employed HTBI primers. TCRdb reprocessed the multiplex PCR reads via MiXCR and lists one record per CDR3 protein. Here the sample spans 740,000 or so distinct CDR3 sequences, about 44% being singletons. Presentation of ophthalmopathy in the donors involved moderate-to-severe activity, CAS ≥3, NOSPECS ≥4 and a duration under 3 months.

The sequence came from an adult man with Graves' ophthalmopathy. Source material: peripheral blood. The chain couples TRBV19 to TRBJ2-2; D may be TRBD2 (6 bases). This CDR3 is CASSMRRVNTGELFF. The DNA for the CDR3 is TGTGCCAGTAGTATGCGGAGGGTAAACACCGGGGAGCTGTTTTTT.